This entry is about one T cell receptor (beta chain). The antigen remains undetermined. These data belong to a study of T cell repertoires in cytomegalovirus infection. J gave up 2 bases and V 4 bases, and 6 bases lay outside the gene matches. Germline V gene sequence: CDR1 SGDLS, CDR2 YYNGEE. This CDR3 is 16 amino acids long. TCRdb fed the reads into MiXCR, producing one record per CDR3 protein. The sample lists approximately 70,000 distinct CDR3 sequences, about 22% occurring once. Sequencing was carried out using PBMCs, sequenced either directly or after in vitro stimulation (not recorded which). The clonotype originates from a human donor in good health (CMV status not recorded). Some clones in this sample may be carry-over from other donors' samples. V is TRBV9 and J is TRBJ2-1, with 10 bases matching TRBD1. The chain's CDR3 is CASSKRDRGPYNEQFF. Here the CDR3 DNA reads TGTGCCAGCAGCAAGCGGGACAGGGGTCCCTACAATGAGCAGTTCTTC.